This T cell receptor beta chain was observed in a study of cytomegalovirus exposure and HLA in healthy donors (dated by TCRdb to about 2017). General notes on the study: An earlier analysis of about 560 of the donors reported about 260 Gb of sequence data and approximately 120 million unique TCR beta sequences obtained from about 179 million T cells. An early release that covered roughly 600 HLA-typed donors contained around 300 gigabases of sequencing data and tens of millions of unique TCR sequences. The genetic ancestry cluster associated with self-reported Caucasian donors included about 81% of the roughly 400 genotyped donors. The study aimed to test whether cataloging public T cell receptors could reveal signatures of past pathogen exposure. The T cell repertoires of 666 subjects were profiled by immunosequencing and related to cytomegalovirus serostatus. In addition to the first cohort of approximately 670 subjects, a separate validation cohort of approximately 110 different subjects was used. The study combined high-throughput TCR immunosequencing, statistical association of individual TCRs with disease status, and machine learning to predict cytomegalovirus infection status. In a later analysis, previously published TCR beta repertoires from 600 to 850 donors were re-analyzed and high-resolution HLA genotyping was added so that TCR occurrence patterns could be studied. Rather than drawing on any new phenotypic data, the later analysis identified candidate immune exposures from TCR beta sequences and the way those sequences occurred across donors. An earlier analysis of 450 to 750 of the donors used high-throughput TCR beta sequencing to judge whether each TCR beta V gene segment behaved as functional or pseudogenic. Alongside the repertoire data, information on donor age, sex, ethnicity and CMV serostatus was compiled. Genome-wide SNP genotypes for about 60% of the 666 donors were used in a later genetic analysis, which treated that subset as a discovery cohort. Every repertoire in the discovery cohort had been generated on one and the same sequencing platform. HLA typing covered class I and class II loci at four-digit resolution. Typing coverage varied by locus: 629-630 donors for A, B, C, DRB1 and DQB1; about 520 for DQA1; more than 600 for DPA1; approximately 450 for DPB1. Roughly five DR-DQ haplotypes were handled as single units for association and clustering because linkage in the cohort was strong. Among 350 to 400 genotyped donors of the cohort, an average of around 240,000 unique TCR beta nucleotide sequences were sequenced per donor, approximately 20% of them non-productive. General findings and caveats noted by the study authors: In the study, approximately 160 TCR beta chains were listed as associated with cytomegalovirus. A later analysis reported that several top co-occurrence clusters appeared linked to parvovirus B19, influenza, CMV and Epstein-Barr virus. Cytomegalovirus status was reported to be diagnosed by the classifier with high specificity and sensitivity in both the original and validation cohorts. This cohort had only TCR beta chains sequenced, and the lack of alpha or paired-chain data limited which features could be detected. While some public TCRs were present in many individuals, most TCR sequences turned up only very rarely across donors. A later analysis found that most CMV-associated TCR beta chains appeared HLA-restricted, with HLA associations seemingly driven largely by CMV exposure. Linkage disequilibrium might explain the correlated functional status among segregating V segments, but an unknown experimental factor could not be excluded. According to the authors, the approach could potentially be generalized to other disease states and immunological phenotypes. In an earlier analysis of 587 of the donors, most TCR beta V segments were observed in productive rearrangements about 90% or about 30% of the time, broadly matching IMGT annotations. Because counts were too low, roughly 17 rarely observed V segments, including chromosome 9 orphons, were left out of the earlier analysis of 500 to 650 of the donors. Sequencing depth was assumed to be roughly uniform across donors in the presence/absence analyses, though that assumption may not hold. A later genetic analysis reported fewer N-insertions in productive TCRs among donors in an Asian-associated ancestry cluster than the roughly 620-donor mean. Because HLA typing was unavailable for some donors at each locus, only the typed subset was used in association tests. A later analysis found that HLA-associated TCR beta chains were more clonally expanded and had lower generation probabilities than equally common non-associated chains. A further reported finding was that TCR beta sequences accurately predicted the HLA-A and HLA-B alleles for most subjects in the first cohort. Three of the identified cytomegalovirus-associated TCR beta chains were confirmed in vitro to be specific for cytomegalovirus antigens. A cluster of highly shared sequence variants was judged likely to represent a technical artifact of the sequencing pipeline. In a later analysis, TCR association rates were found to vary across HLA loci, with the most associated TCRs seen for DRB1 alleles and the fewest for HLA-C alleles. Because the 87-base-pair reads could not distinguish some IMGT-functional V segments, including TRBV6-2 and TRBV6-3, those segments were excluded. In a later genetic analysis, a missense DCLRE1C variant was associated with V-gene and J-gene trimming of TCR beta chains, and the association was replicated in an independent cohort. CMV serostatus was the only immune exposure information available for the cohort. Specific HLA alleles were associated with 15,000 to 20,000 TCR beta sequences at a false discovery rate of 0.05 in a later analysis. When HLA alleles, especially DR and DQ, strongly co-occurred, attributing TCR associations to individual alleles was difficult.

V is clipped by 4 bases and J by 8 bases, and the sequence between their germline boundaries is 21 bases long. The CDR3 covers 16 residues, taking in both the cysteine and the phenylalanine. The sequence is cut down to CDR3 DNA, 48 bases in frame from base 1. CDR1 MGHRA and CDR2 YSYEKL were looked up in the germline V gene. Library prep was done by the immunoSEQ multiplex PCR assay. For the multiplex PCR, a mixture combining 60 forward primers for TCR Vbeta segments and 13 reverse primers for TCR Jbeta segments was used. Amplification of the CDR3 region of rearranged TCR beta genes was performed with a multiplex PCR assay on genomic DNA. Amplified TCR beta libraries were sequenced as 87-base-pair reads on the Illumina HiSeq System. Per the original workflow: A later analysis tallied tens of millions of unique TCR beta chains across the 700 or so repertoires, and about 12 million of those chains were shared by two or more donors. Raw reads were error-corrected and collapsed into unique sequences with a nearest-neighbor algorithm that merged closely related sequences to remove PCR and sequencing errors. To assign V, D and J gene segments, CDR3 sequences were aligned to IMGT reference sequences. Each retained sequence needed at least a six-nucleotide match to both a V gene segment and a J gene segment. Rearrangements were classified as productive when the CDR3 lacked stop codons and remained in frame with V and J, and all other rearrangements were classified as non-productive. Following IMGT convention, CDR3 was defined as the stretch from the second conserved V-encoded cysteine to the conserved J-encoded phenylalanine. In an earlier analysis of around 600 of the donors, sequences lacking an unambiguous match to a single V gene segment were excluded. An earlier analysis of some 610 of the donors called V segments functional above 56.7% productive rearrangements and segregating when the between-donor standard deviation exceeded 5%. A statistical classification framework was built for diagnosing cytomegalovirus status from the catalog of TCR beta chain sequences. In a later analysis, V and J genes were assigned by comparing TCR nucleotide sequences against IMGT/GENE-DB human TR gene sequences. A later analysis assigned CDR3 sequences and most-parsimonious VDJ recombination scenarios with the TCRdist pipeline. In a later analysis, each TCR beta chain was defined by its CDR3 amino acid sequence together with its V-gene family, and reads lacking a unique V-gene family were excluded. A later analysis removed 592 highly shared, low-generation-probability nucleotide sequences to deal with suspected cross-contamination and a sequencing artifact. For each public chain, a later analysis derived a clonal expansion index from normalized ranks of inferred template counts within each repertoire. A later analysis computed generation probabilities with a VDJ recombination model fitted to out-of-frame rearrangements, and checked the results against IGoR. In a later analysis, hypergeometric tests were used to score TCR-TCR, TCR-HLA and TCR-CMV co-occurrence, with a repertoire-size bias correction applied to TCR pairs. False discovery rates were estimated in a later analysis by permuting HLA or CMV assignments 20 times. A later analysis grouped co-occurring TCRs with DBSCAN, adding TCRdist sequence similarity when clustering within HLA-allele-positive subsets. Repertoires with fewer than 30,000 or more than 120,000 public chains were left out of co-occurrence clustering, as were five repertoires with anomalous nucleotide sharing. TCRdb took over this immuneACCESS table, retaining in-frame rearrangements with V and J assigned. Such tables are incomplete; in checked studies, under half of the missing clones stem from an unresolved V gene, and the remainder is unexplained. V, J and clone size derive from that table, while D and trimming were established from the DNA sequence. For this sample there are some 95,000 clones; approximately 80% appear just once. 4.5% to 6% of the sample rests with the top ten.

Comments on this clone: Its antigen target is currently unknown. Base qualities are not at hand, and no much larger clone is one base apart.

The cohort was made up of about 670 healthy bone marrow donors. At the time of sampling, every cohort member was nominally healthy, though immune exposures that went unrecorded were likely present. The donor tested CMV seronegative and was one of the 352 seronegative cohort members. Every donor gave a peripheral blood sample, and the peripheral blood mononuclear cells from that sample were used for TCR beta sequencing. The Qiagen DNeasy Blood Extraction Kit was used to extract genomic DNA from the blood cell samples. The V gene is TRBV4-1 and the J gene is TRBJ2-1; the D segment could be TRBD2, given 5 matching bases. The receptor's source is a middle-aged woman in good health and CMV-seronegative. Material for sequencing was PBMCs. The CDR3 region: CASSRRDTGNGHEQFF. The nucleotide sequence is given as TGCGCCAGCAGCCGACGAGACACGGGAAATGGTCATGAGCAGTTCTTC.